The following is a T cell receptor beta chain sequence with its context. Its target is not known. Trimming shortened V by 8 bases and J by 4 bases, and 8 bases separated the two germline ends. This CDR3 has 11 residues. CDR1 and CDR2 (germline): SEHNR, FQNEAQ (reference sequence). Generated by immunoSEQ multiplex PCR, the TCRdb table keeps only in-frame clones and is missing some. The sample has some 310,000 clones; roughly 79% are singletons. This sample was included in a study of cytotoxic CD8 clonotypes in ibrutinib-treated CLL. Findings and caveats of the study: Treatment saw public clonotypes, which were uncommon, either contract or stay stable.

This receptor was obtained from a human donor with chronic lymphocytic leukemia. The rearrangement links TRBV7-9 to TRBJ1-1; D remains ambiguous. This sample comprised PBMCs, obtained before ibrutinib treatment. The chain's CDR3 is CASVAGTEAFF. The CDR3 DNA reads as TGTGCCAGCGTAGCTGGCACTGAAGCTTTCTTT. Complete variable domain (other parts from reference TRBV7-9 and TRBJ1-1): DTGVSQNPRHKITKRGQNVTFRCDPISEHNRLYWYRQTLGQGPEFLTYFQNEAQLEKSRLLSDRFSAERPKGSFSTLEIQRTEQGDSAMYLCASVAGTEAFFGQGTRLTVV.